A selection of T cell receptor beta chains follows, all from one sample in a study of cytomegalovirus exposure and HLA in healthy donors. Generated by immunoSEQ multiplex PCR, the TCRdb table keeps only in-frame clones and is missing some. The table has 150,000 to 200,000 clones, more than 60% seen once. Material: PBMCs. These receptors came from a human donor in good health. Each CDR3 is given with its conserved first and last residue. The D gene is left open where the match is weak. A row's size may be missing; if present it is once, few, many or a size class.

clone size,V gene,J gene,D gene,CDR3 protein,CDR3 DNA
NA,TRBV19,TRBJ2-7,NA,CASSIDGGEGSYEQYF,TGTGCCAGTAGTATAGACGGAGGGGAAGGTAGCTACGAGCAGTACTTC
NA,TRBV4-2,TRBJ1-5,NA,CASSQDFGGYSNQPQHF,TGTGCCAGCAGCCAAGATTTTGGGGGCTATAGCAATCAGCCCCAGCATTTT
NA,TRBV19,TRBJ1-1,TRBD1,CASSETGGTEAFF,TGTGCCAGTAGCGAAACAGGGGGCACTGAAGCTTTCTTT
NA,TRBV18,TRBJ1-1,NA,CASSPTGQNTEAFF,TGTGCCAGCTCACCTACCGGACAGAACACTGAAGCTTTCTTT
NA,TRBV18,TRBJ1-5,NA,CASSPSSGRGMGNQPQHF,TGTGCCAGCTCTCCTAGCTCTGGGCGGGGGATGGGCAATCAGCCCCAGCATTTT
NA,TRBV19,TRBJ1-5,TRBD1,CASRTDREGNQPQHF,TGTGCCAGTAGAACGGACAGGGAGGGCAATCAGCCCCAGCATTTT
NA,TRBV2,TRBJ2-7,TRBD2,CASSEGQLAGYYEQYF,TGTGCCAGCAGTGAAGGTCAACTAGCGGGGTATTACGAGCAGTACTTC
NA,TRBV21-1,TRBJ1-4,NA,CASRGQGRIYEKLFF,TGTGCCAGCAGAGGACAGGGGAGGATATACGAAAAACTGTTTTTT
NA,TRBV10-2,TRBJ2-1,NA,CASSDRARGSEQFF,TGCGCCAGCAGTGATAGGGCCAGGGGTAGCGAGCAGTTCTTC
NA,TRBV2,TRBJ2-7,NA,CASSEEAAGSYEQYF,TGTGCCAGCAGTGAAGAGGCGGCAGGGTCCTACGAGCAGTACTTC
few,TRBV11-2,TRBJ2-2,NA,CASSPLRTGELFF,TGTGCCAGCAGCCCCCTCCGGACTGGGGAGCTGTTTTTT
NA,TRBV27,TRBJ1-1,NA,CASSSYTEAFF,TGTGCCAGCAGTTCGTACACTGAAGCTTTCTTT
NA,TRBV4-1,TRBJ1-4,NA,CASSQVVREKLFF,TGCGCCAGCAGCCAAGTTGTCCGTGAAAAACTGTTTTTT
NA,TRBV7-2,TRBJ2-1,NA,CASSPPGGEQFF,TGTGCCAGCAGCCCCCCCGGAGGTGAGCAGTTCTTC
NA,TRBV29-1,TRBJ2-3,TRBD2,CSVDASGGTDTQYF,TGCAGCGTTGACGCTAGCGGGGGCACAGATACGCAGTATTTT